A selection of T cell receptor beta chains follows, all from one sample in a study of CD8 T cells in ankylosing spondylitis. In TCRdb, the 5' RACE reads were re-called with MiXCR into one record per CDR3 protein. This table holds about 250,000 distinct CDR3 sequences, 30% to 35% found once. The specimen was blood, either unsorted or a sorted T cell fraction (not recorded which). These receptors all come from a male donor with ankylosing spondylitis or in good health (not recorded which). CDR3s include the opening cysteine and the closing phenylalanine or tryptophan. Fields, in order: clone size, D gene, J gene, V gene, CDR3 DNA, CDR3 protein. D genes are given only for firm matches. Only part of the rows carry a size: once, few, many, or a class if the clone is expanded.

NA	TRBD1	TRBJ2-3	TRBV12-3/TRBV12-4	TGTGCCAGCAGCAGACAGGGGACTTACACAGATACGCAGTATTTT	CASSRQGTYTDTQYF
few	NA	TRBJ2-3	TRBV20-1	TGCAGTGCTAGAGGTTGGGGGGCTACAGATACGCAGTATTTT	CSARGWGATDTQYF
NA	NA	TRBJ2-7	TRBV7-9	TGTGCCAGCAGCCCTCGGTCGGGAATTGGGCCCTACGAGCAGTACTTC	CASSPRSGIGPYEQYF
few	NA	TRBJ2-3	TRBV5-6	TGTGCCAGCAGCTTGGCCCGGCCTAGCACAGATACGCAGTATTTT	CASSLARPSTDTQYF
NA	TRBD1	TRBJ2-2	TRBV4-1	TGCGCCAGCAGCCAAAAGTTCCCGGGACAGGGCTCGATTTTT	CASSQKFPGQGSIF
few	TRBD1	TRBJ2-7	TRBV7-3	TGTGCCAGCAGCTTAAATGGCCAGGGACAGCTCGGGTACGAGCAGTACTTC	CASSLNGQGQLGYEQYF
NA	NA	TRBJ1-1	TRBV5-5	TGTGCCAGCAGCTTGGATGGAGGGGGGATGAACACTGAAGCTTTCTTT	CASSLDGGGMNTEAFF
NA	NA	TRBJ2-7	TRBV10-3	TGTGCCACAACAGGGTGGGGGGAGCAGTACTTC	CATTGWGEQYF
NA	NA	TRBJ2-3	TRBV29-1	TGCAGCGTACATGGCCCCACAGATACGCAGTATTTT	CSVHGPTDTQYF
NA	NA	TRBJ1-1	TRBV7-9	TGTGCCAGCAGCCCGCTCATGAACACTGAAGCTTTCTTT	CASSPLMNTEAFF
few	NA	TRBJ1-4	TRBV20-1	TGCAGTGCTAGTGTGTATGCCCCAAATGAAAAACTGTTTTTT	CSASVYAPNEKLFF
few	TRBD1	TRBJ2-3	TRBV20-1	TGCAGTGCTCCCGGGACAGGGGGGAACTACGTGGCAGATACGCAGTATTTT	CSAPGTGGNYVADTQYF
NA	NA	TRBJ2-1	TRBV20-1	TGCAGTGCGCTAGGACTCGGGGGCTACAATGAGCAGTTCTTC	CSALGLGGYNEQFF
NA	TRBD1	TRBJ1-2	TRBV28	TGTGCCAGCAGTCGTGGGGACAGGGATCCCTATGGCTACACCTTC	CASSRGDRDPYGYTF
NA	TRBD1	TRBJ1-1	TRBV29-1	TGCAGCGTCCGACAGGGGGGTGTGAACACTGAAGCTTTCTTT	CSVRQGGVNTEAFF
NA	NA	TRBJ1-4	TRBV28	TGTGCCAGCAGTTTAGGCAGGGAATTGGCTAATGAAAAACTGTTTTTT	CASSLGRELANEKLFF
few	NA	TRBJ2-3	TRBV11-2	TGTGCCAGCAGCCCCCTAGTCATAGATACGCAGTATTTT	CASSPLVIDTQYF
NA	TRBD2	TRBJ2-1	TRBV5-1	TGCGCCAGCAGCTCCAGCGGGATTAGCTACAATGAGCAGTTCTTC	CASSSSGISYNEQFF
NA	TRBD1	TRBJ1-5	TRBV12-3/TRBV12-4	TGTGCCAGCAGTTTCCGGGACAGAGAAGATCAGCCCCAGCATTTT	CASSFRDREDQPQHF
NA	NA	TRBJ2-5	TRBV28	TGTGCCAGCAGCCCAGGTGGAGCAGGGGACGAGACCCAGTACTTC	CASSPGGAGDETQYF
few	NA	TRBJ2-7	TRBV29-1	TGCAGCGTGAAAGGGGCCTACGAGCAGTACTTC	CSVKGAYEQYF
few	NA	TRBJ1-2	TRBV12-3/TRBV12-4	TGTGCCAGCACCCCGCCCCGGGGAGGCTCCTATGGCTACACCTTC	CASTPPRGGSYGYTF
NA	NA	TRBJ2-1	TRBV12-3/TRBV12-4	TGTGCCAGCAGTTTTTGGCAGAGCCTCTACAATGAGCAGTTCTTC	CASSFWQSLYNEQFF
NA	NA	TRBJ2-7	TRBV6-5	TGTGCCAGCAGTTACGCGTCGGTAAGCTCCTACGAGCAGTACTTC	CASSYASVSSYEQYF
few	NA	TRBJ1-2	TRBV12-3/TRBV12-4	TGTGCCAGCAGTTTAGGGGTTACCCGGCTTTGGGGCTACACCTTC	CASSLGVTRLWGYTF
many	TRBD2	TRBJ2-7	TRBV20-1	TGCAGTGCTAGAGATTACCGGACTAGCGCACCCTACGAGCAGTACTTC	CSARDYRTSAPYEQYF
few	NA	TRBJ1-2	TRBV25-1	TGTGCCAGCAGTGAAGGGGCGGGCCTCTATGGCTACACCTTC	CASSEGAGLYGYTF
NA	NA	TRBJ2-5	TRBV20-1	TGCAGTGCTATAGTGGCAGACCAAGAGACCCAGTACTTC	CSAIVADQETQYF
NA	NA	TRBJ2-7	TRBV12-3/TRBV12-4	TGTGCCAGCAGTGGGGTCGGCGAGCAGTACTTC	CASSGVGEQYF
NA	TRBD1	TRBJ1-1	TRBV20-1	TGCAGTGCTAGACGCATCCAGGGGGGAACTGAAGCTTTCTTT	CSARRIQGGTEAFF